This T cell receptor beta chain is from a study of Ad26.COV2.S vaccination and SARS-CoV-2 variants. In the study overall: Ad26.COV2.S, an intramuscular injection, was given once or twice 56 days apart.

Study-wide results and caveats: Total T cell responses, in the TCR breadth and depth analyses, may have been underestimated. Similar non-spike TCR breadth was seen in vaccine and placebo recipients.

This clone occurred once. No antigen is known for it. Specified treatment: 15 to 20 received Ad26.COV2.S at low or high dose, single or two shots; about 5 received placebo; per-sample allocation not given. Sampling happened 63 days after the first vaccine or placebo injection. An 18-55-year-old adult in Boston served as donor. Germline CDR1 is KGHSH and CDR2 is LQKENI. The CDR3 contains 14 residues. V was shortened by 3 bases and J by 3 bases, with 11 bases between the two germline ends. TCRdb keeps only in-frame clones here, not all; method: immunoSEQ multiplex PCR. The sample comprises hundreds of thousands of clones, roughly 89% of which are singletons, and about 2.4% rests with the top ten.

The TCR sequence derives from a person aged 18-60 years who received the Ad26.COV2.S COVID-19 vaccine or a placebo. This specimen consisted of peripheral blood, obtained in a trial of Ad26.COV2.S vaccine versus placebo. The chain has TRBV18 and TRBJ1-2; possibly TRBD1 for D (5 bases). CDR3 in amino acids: CASSPTGDDYGYTF. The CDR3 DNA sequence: TGTGCCAGCTCACCTACCGGGGACGACTATGGCTACACCTTC.